This T cell receptor beta chain is from a study of T cells in Graves' hyperthyroidism and ophthalmopathy. Overall study findings and caveats: A model built on 13 V-J features separated ophthalmopathy from stable hyperthyroidism.

From RNA transcripts, TCR beta CDR3 regions were amplified. The TCR CDR3 was amplified in a first-round RT-PCR using the HTBI primer set. MiXCR, run by TCRdb on the multiplex PCR reads, gives a single entry per CDR3 protein. Of fewer than 650,000 distinct CDR3 sequences in the sample, approximately 14% were seen once. This clonotype showed up many times. Antigen unknown. Trimming cost V 5 bases and J 4 bases, with 10 bases left between them. Germline V gene sequence: CDR1 SGHTA, CDR2 FQGNSA. The CDR3 has 13 residues. Sequencing was done on a sample of blood. This receptor was taken from a woman in her forties with Graves' hyperthyroidism. The V call is TRBV7-2, the J call TRBJ2-3; possible D gene TRBD2, 6 bases. The CDR3 sequence: CASSPGGADTQYF. The CDR3 DNA follows: TGTGCCAGCAGCCCCGGAGGGGCAGATACGCAGTATTTT.